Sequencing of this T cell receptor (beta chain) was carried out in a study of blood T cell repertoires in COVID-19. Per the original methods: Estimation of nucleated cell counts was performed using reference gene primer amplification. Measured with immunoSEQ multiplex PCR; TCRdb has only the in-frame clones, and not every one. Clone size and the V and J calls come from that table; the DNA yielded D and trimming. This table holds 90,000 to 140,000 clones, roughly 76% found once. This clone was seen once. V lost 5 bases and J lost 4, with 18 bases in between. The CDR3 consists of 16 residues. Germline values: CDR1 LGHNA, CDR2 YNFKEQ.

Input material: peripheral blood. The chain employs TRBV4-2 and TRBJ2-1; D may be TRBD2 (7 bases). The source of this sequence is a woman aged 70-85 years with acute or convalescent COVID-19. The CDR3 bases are TGTGCCAGCAGCTCCGGAGGGGGGGAAGGATACAATGAGCAGTTCTTC. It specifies CASSSGGGEGYNEQFF.